The rows below give T cell receptor beta chains drawn from one sample of a study of OX40 agonist ivuxolimab in advanced cancers. TCRdb's table, derived via immunoSEQ multiplex PCR, lists solely in-frame clones and lacks some. The table shows tens of thousands of clones, with 75% to 95% occurring only once. The input for sequencing was CD4+ or CD8+ T cells sorted from blood, taken in a trial of the OX40 agonist ivuxolimab. The receptors derive from an adult with an advanced solid tumor such as melanoma, head and neck, liver or kidney cancer. Each CDR3 is given with its conserved first and last residue. Each record gives: V gene, J gene, D gene, clone size, CDR3 DNA, CDR3 protein. The D gene is left open where the match is weak. The size entry is marked missing in some rows and otherwise reads once, few, many or a size class.

TRBV14,TRBJ2-7,-,-,TGTGCCAGCAGCCGGACACGGGCTCCCTACGAGCAGTACTTC,CASSRTRAPYEQYF
TRBV6-5,TRBJ2-7,TRBD1,-,TGTGCCAGCGGAGGGGGGACAGGAACCTACGAGCAGTACTTC,CASGGGTGTYEQYF
TRBV4-3,TRBJ2-1,-,-,TGCGCCAGCAGCCAAGAGGGGGGATATGGAAATGAGCAGTTCTTC,CASSQEGGYGNEQFF
TRBV19,TRBJ2-3,-,-,TGTGCCAGTAGTATAGGGGGGGCGCTCACGTATTTT,CASSIGGALTYF
TRBV11-1,TRBJ1-1,-,-,TGTGCCAGCAGCTTACACCCAAACGGAGCTTTCTTT,CASSLHPNGAFF
TRBV7-2,TRBJ2-1,-,-,TGTGCCAGCAGCTTAGTAGGCGGGCGGCCGAGCTCCTACAATGAGCAGTTCTTC,CASSLVGGRPSSYNEQFF
TRBV28,TRBJ1-1,-,-,TGTGCCAGCACCCTCGCCGGGGACACGACTACTGAAGCTTTCTTT,CASTLAGDTTTEAFF
TRBV11-2,TRBJ2-5,-,-,TGTGCCAGCAGCTTAGACCGACTAGGGGGGACCCAGTACTTC,CASSLDRLGGTQYF
TRBV6-5,TRBJ2-2,-,-,TGTGCCAGCAGTTACTCAGCGCGTCGAGACACCGGGGAGCTGTTTTTT,CASSYSARRDTGELFF
TRBV5-4,TRBJ2-1,-,once,TGTGCCAGCAGCTTGGAATTAGCCAGTGGGCCCCCGTCATTCTTC,CASSLELASGPPSFF
TRBV5-1,TRBJ2-5,TRBD2,once,TGCGCCAGCAGTACGACTAGCGACATAAAGACCCAGTACTTC,CASSTTSDIKTQYF
TRBV19,TRBJ1-5,-,few,TGTGCCAGTAGTTCAGGGAATAGCAATCAGCCCCAGCATTTT,CASSSGNSNQPQHF
TRBV10-3,TRBJ2-5,-,-,TGTGCCATCAGTGGATTGGGGAACCAAGAGACCCAGTACTTC,CAISGLGNQETQYF
TRBV6-1,TRBJ2-1,TRBD2,few,TGTGCCAGCCTAGGCGGGGGGCTGGGGGGCAATGAGCAGTTCTTC,CASLGGGLGGNEQFF
TRBV7-2,TRBJ1-3,-,-,TGTGCCAGCAGCTTGGACGGCTCTGGAAACACCATATATTTT,CASSLDGSGNTIYF
TRBV29-1,TRBJ2-7,TRBD2,-,TGCAGCGTTGTGTCTAGCGGGAGTTTCTACGAGCAGTACTTC,CSVVSSGSFYEQYF
TRBV5-1,TRBJ2-1,TRBD2,-,TGCGCCAGCAGTGGGACTAGCTCCTCGAATGAGCAGTTCTTC,CASSGTSSSNEQFF
TRBV29-1,TRBJ2-5,-,-,TGCAGCGTCCAGCTGAACCGGGATCAAGAGACCCAGTACTTC,CSVQLNRDQETQYF
TRBV5-1,TRBJ2-1,TRBD2,-,TGCGCCAGCAGCCGTAGCGGGGATTACAATGAGCAGTTCTTC,CASSRSGDYNEQFF
TRBV19,TRBJ1-4,-,once,TGTGCCAGTAGTCCCTCCAGCACAGGACGGAATGAAAAACTGTTTTTT,CASSPSSTGRNEKLFF
TRBV7-2,TRBJ2-3,TRBD1,-,TGTGCCAGCAGCACGGACAGGATTCGAGGGGGAGATACGCAGTATTTT,CASSTDRIRGGDTQYF
TRBV6-1,TRBJ2-1,TRBD1,-,TGTGCCAGCAGCTTCGACAGGGCCTATGAGCAGTTCTTC,CASSFDRAYEQFF
TRBV19,TRBJ2-2,TRBD2,-,TGTGCCAGTAAAACGTGGGCGGGAGGAATGGCCGGGGAGCTGTTTTTT,CASKTWAGGMAGELFF
TRBV6-5,TRBJ2-2,-,-,TGTGCCAGCAGTTCCGGGGATCAAACCGGGGAGCTGTTTTTT,CASSSGDQTGELFF
TRBV7-2,TRBJ2-3,TRBD1,-,TGTGCCAGGGGGACAGTGGGCTCAGATACGCAGTATTTT,CARGTVGSDTQYF
TRBV4-2,TRBJ2-3,-,-,TGTGCCAGCAGCCTAACTCAGGAAAGCACAGATACGCAGTATTTT,CASSLTQESTDTQYF
TRBV7-2,TRBJ2-7,TRBD1,-,TGTGCCAGCAGCTCCGGGACAGGGGTTCGGTTC,CASSSGTGVRF
TRBV14,TRBJ2-7,-,-,TGTGCCAGCAGCCAAGTCGGGACTTCGAGGGAGCAGTACTTC,CASSQVGTSREQYF
TRBV11-2,TRBJ2-1,-,-,TGTGCCAGCAGCTTAGATGCCGCCAATGAGCAGTTCTTC,CASSLDAANEQFF
TRBV7-3,TRBJ2-2,-,once,TGTGCCAGCAGCCTCTTTCCGGGACAGAACACCGGGGAGCTGTTTTTT,CASSLFPGQNTGELFF
TRBV4-3,TRBJ2-3,-,-,TGCGCCAGCAGCCAAGGAATAGGGGGTGCAGATACGCAGTATTTT,CASSQGIGGADTQYF
TRBV6-6,TRBJ2-7,TRBD2,-,TGTGCCAGCAGACCAGCCGGGACTAGCGGGACCTATGAGCAGTACTTC,CASRPAGTSGTYEQYF
TRBV6-5,TRBJ2-7,-,few,TGTGCCAGCAGCTATCACTACGAGCAGTACTTC,CASSYHYEQYF
TRBV6-5,TRBJ2-1,TRBD2,-,TGTGCCAGCAGTAGAGATGGGACTAGCAATGAGCAGTTCTTC,CASSRDGTSNEQFF
TRBV11-2,TRBJ1-2,TRBD1,-,TGTGCCAGCGGGAGGGGGCTAAGTGGCTACACCTTC,CASGRGLSGYTF
TRBV19,TRBJ1-3,-,once,TGTGCCAGTAGTATAAAGGCTGGAAACACCATATATTTT,CASSIKAGNTIYF
TRBV7-3,TRBJ2-1,-,-,TGTGCCAGCGGGCTCACCAATGAGCAGTTCTTC,CASGLTNEQFF
TRBV2,TRBJ2-7,TRBD2,-,TGTGCCAGCATCGGGCCTTTCGCGGGAGGGCCTCGCCTAGCCGAGCAGTACTTC,CASIGPFAGGPRLAEQYF
TRBV2,TRBJ2-5,TRBD2,-,TGTGCCACCCGGGGGGAAGAGACCCAGTACTTC,CATRGEETQYF
TRBV28,TRBJ2-5,-,-,TGTGCCAGCAGTTTCGGGACTGCCGATCGGGCCCAGTACTTC,CASSFGTADRAQYF
TRBV19,TRBJ2-3,-,once,TGTGCCAGTAGTGAGGGACGACTGTATTTT,CASSEGRLYF
TRBV18,TRBJ2-7,TRBD1,-,TGTGCCAGCTCACCATGCCAGGGGGCGTGCGAGCAGTACTTC,CASSPCQGACEQYF
TRBV9,TRBJ2-1,-,-,TGTGCCAGCAGCGCGGGACAATACAATGAGCAGTTCTTC,CASSAGQYNEQFF
TRBV19,TRBJ2-5,TRBD1,-,TGTGCCAGTGGAGGAGACAGGGGGTCCCACGAGACCCAGTACTTC,CASGGDRGSHETQYF
TRBV5-6,TRBJ1-5,-,-,TGTGCCAGCCCGGGAGGCGATCAGCCCCAGCATTTT,CASPGGDQPQHF
TRBV7-2,TRBJ2-7,TRBD1,once,TGTGCCAGCAGCCGTGGGACAGGAGGGGCCTACGAGCAGTACTTC,CASSRGTGGAYEQYF
TRBV6-5,TRBJ1-5,-,-,TGTGCCAGCAGCCCACAGGTGATGAGCAATCAGCCCCAGCATTTT,CASSPQVMSNQPQHF
TRBV7-3,TRBJ2-7,-,-,TGTGCCAGCAGCCAATACTACGAGCAGTACTTC,CASSQYYEQYF
TRBV7-2,TRBJ1-3,TRBD1,-,TGTGCCAGCAGCTCGAAAGGACAGGGAACGACTGGAAACACCATATATTTT,CASSSKGQGTTGNTIYF
TRBV20-1,TRBJ2-1,-,-,TGCAGTGCTAGAGTAGAGCCCAACCTGTTCTTC,CSARVEPNLFF